Each of the 17 T cell receptor beta chains below was sequenced from the same sample in a study of shared clonotypes between healthy human individuals (dated by TCRdb to between 2020 and 2021). Library prep was done by the immunoSEQ multiplex PCR assay. This is the immuneACCESS table as TCRdb keeps it, with only in-frame sequences that have V and J called. A part of the clones is gone; compared with another copy, unresolved V genes explain less than half, and the rest is unexplained. A total of around 100,000 clones appear in this sample, less than 80% of them only once. In total, the top ten clones hold around 41% of the sample. The sequencing sample was made of memory CD8+ T cells sorted from blood. This sample's cell subset or site label indicates: CD45RO+ cells pooled with CCR7-negative TemRA cells. The source of these receptors is a young man in good health.

The chain uses TRBV9 and TRBJ2-5; TRBD1 might be the D (6 bases). This CDR3 has 14 amino acids. The germline V gene has CDR1 SGDLS and CDR2 YYNGEE. V shed 4 bases and J shed 3 bases, with 13 bases lying between them. The DNA for the CDR3 is TGTGCCAGCAGCTCCCCGAACAGGGAAGAGACCCAGTACTTC. Translation: CASSSPNREETQYF.

This clone occurred a few times. The chain employs TRBV7-3 and TRBJ1-2; TRBD1 is a possible D gene (5 bases). Per the germline V gene, CDR1 is SGHTA and CDR2 is FQGTGA. With 5 bases removed from V and 4 bases from J, the gap between germline ends came to 17 bases. CDR3 size: 15 residues. CDR3 protein: CASSPTFGGGYGYTF. CDR3 nucleotide sequence: TGTGCCAGCAGCCCCACCTTCGGGGGAGGCTATGGCTACACCTTC.

This chain uses TRBV5-4 with TRBJ1-1; D is unclear. There are 13 residues in the CDR3. Germline V gives CDR1 SGHNT, CDR2 YYREEE (reference sequence). V was clipped by 0 bases and J by 7 bases, with 10 bases between them. CDR3 nucleotide sequence: TGTGCCAGCAGCTTGGTCGGGTCCAGTGAAGCTTTCTTT. Encoded protein: CASSLVGSSEAFF.

The chain recombines TRBV6-4 with TRBJ2-2, with no clear D. CDR3 length equals 8 residues. The germline V gene encodes CDR1 MRHNA and CDR2 SNTAGT. V was clipped by 7 bases and J by 17 bases, with 8 bases between them. CDR3 protein: CASIDRFF. CDR3 bases: TGTGCCAGCATCGACCGATTTTTT.

This sequence joins TRBV10-2 and TRBJ2-7; perhaps TRBD1 as D (6 bases). V was trimmed by 2 bases and J by 5 bases, leaving 10 bases between them. The germline CDR1 and CDR2 sequences are WSHSY and SAAADI. This CDR3 has 13 residues. The CDR3, as DNA: TGCGCCAGCAGTGAGGACAGGATCCACGAGCAGTACTTC. This codes for CASSEDRIHEQYF.

This clone showed up just a few times. The sample has other DNA sequences that encode this CDR3 too. The rearrangement joins TRBV9 to TRBJ2-3; no reliable D call. The germline V gene encodes CDR1 SGDLS and CDR2 YYNGEE. The CDR3 totals 14 residues. V lost 0 bases and J lost 1, with 6 bases in between. CDR3 sequence reads: CASSVEQRTDTQYF. CDR3 sequence (DNA): TGTGCCAGCAGCGTAGAACAGCGCACAGATACGCAGTATTTT.

The rearrangement uses TRBV19 and TRBJ2-3; unclear D gene. Trimming removed 8 bases at V and 1 base at J, with 10 bases between. This CDR3 is built from 13 residues. Germline CDR1 is LNHDA and CDR2 is SQIVND (reference sequence). The DNA of the CDR3 is TGTGCCAGTGAACAACGCGGCACAGATACGCAGTATTTT. Translating gives CASEQRGTDTQYF.

This clone came up a few times. V usage is TRBV7-2 and J usage is TRBJ2-2; TRBD1 matches 7 bases. V was clipped by 5 bases and J by 3 bases; unmatched bases: 6. CDR3 length: 15 residues. From germline, CDR1 is SGHTA and CDR2 FQGNSA. CDR3 DNA: TGTGCCAGCAGCCGTGACAGGGTTGACACCGGGGAGCTGTTTTTT. It codes for CASSRDRVDTGELFF.

The chain recombines TRBV6-5 with TRBJ1-3; the D is unclear. Germline CDR1 and CDR2: MNHEY and SVGAGI. Trimming cost V 1 base and J 1 base, with 2 bases left between them. CDR3 size: 13 residues. The CDR3 DNA reads as TGTGCCAGCAGTTACTTGTCTGGAAACACCATATATTTT. Translation: CASSYLSGNTIYF.

The gene calls are TRBV7-9 and TRBJ1-2; 9 bases align to TRBD1. The CDR3 has 14 residues. The V gene's germline CDR1 is SEHNR and CDR2 FQNEAQ (reference sequence). J was trimmed by 1 base and V by 5 bases; bases with no gene match: 2. The CDR3, as DNA: TGTGCCAGCAGCCGGACAGGGGTTAACTATGGCTACACCTTC. It encodes CASSRTGVNYGYTF.

The chain has TRBV28 and TRBJ2-7, with TRBD1 matching over 8 bases. The V and J ends lost 6 bases and 2 bases, in that order; junction bases with no gene match: 3. CDR1 and CDR2 from the germline V gene are MDHEN and SYDVKM. This CDR3 region has 13 residues. CDR3 sequence: CASRGTGAYEQYF. CDR3 sequence (DNA): TGTGCCAGCAGAGGGACAGGCGCCTACGAGCAGTACTTC.

By share, this clone counts as medium-sized. The CDR3 region is CASSPPSGSYEQYF. Written as DNA, the CDR3 is TGTGCCAGCAGTCCGCCTAGCGGCTCCTACGAGCAGTACTTC. The chain joins TRBV28 to TRBJ2-7; 7 bases align to TRBD2. This CDR3 contains 14 residues. V gave up 5 bases and J gave up 0 bases; unmatched junction bases: 4. The V gene's germline CDR1 is MDHEN and CDR2 SYDVKM.

The genes are TRBV28 and TRBJ2-2; TRBD2 matches 8 bases. CDR3 length: 14 amino acids. Germline CDR1 is MDHEN and CDR2 is SYDVKM. With 6 bases clipped from V and 3 bases from J, the junction kept 3 bases outside the gene matches. This chain's CDR3 is CASSVAGYTGELFF. As DNA, the CDR3 is TGTGCCAGCAGCGTAGCGGGGTACACCGGGGAGCTGTTTTTT.

This clone occurred a few times. The chain combines TRBV4-3 with TRBJ2-6; no firm D call. Between the trimmed V and J ends, which lost 1 base and 4 bases, there was a span of 11 bases. Germline V CDR1 and CDR2: LGHNA, YSLEER. This CDR3 is built from 16 residues. This CDR3 is CASSQVSGTGANVLTF. CDR3 DNA sequence: TGCGCCAGCAGCCAAGTGAGTGGTACCGGGGCCAACGTCCTGACTTTC.

This clone was counted a few times. The rearrangement uses TRBV7-8 and TRBJ2-7; D ambiguous. Trimming pared 1 base from V and 2 bases from J, leaving 12 bases between. Germline V gene sequence: CDR1 SGHVS, CDR2 FQNEAQ. The CDR3 spans 15 residues. The CDR3 protein is CASSLDRRFPYEQYF. CDR3 DNA sequence: TGTGCCAGCAGCTTAGACCGCAGGTTCCCCTACGAGCAGTACTTC.

CDR3 DNA sequence: TGCGCCAGCAGCCAAGCACCGGGCCCTTTCCTAGAGACCCAGTACTTC. This codes for CASSQAPGPFLETQYF. The rearrangement uses TRBV4-3 and TRBJ2-5; D ambiguous. Germline CDR1 is LGHNA and CDR2 is YSLEER. Trimming left V 1 base short and J 4 bases short, with 16 bases between. This CDR3 contains 16 residues.

The chain recombines TRBV5-4 with TRBJ2-2, with D possibly matching TRBD1 (6 bases). V lost 0 bases and J 6 bases, leaving 9 bases between the germline ends. Germline CDR1 reads SGHNT; CDR2 reads YYREEE (reference sequence). The CDR3 covers 14 residues. CDR3 region: CASSLEDRPGELFF. The CDR3 nucleotides are TGTGCCAGCAGCTTGGAAGACAGGCCCGGGGAGCTGTTTTTT.